This T cell receptor (beta chain) was retrieved from a study of blood T cell repertoires in COVID-19. The CDR3 runs 15 residues. Either two negative PCRs, clearance, or symptom resolution qualified Cohort 3 donors as recovered. Clones were sequenced by immunoSEQ multiplex PCR, and TCRdb holds only the in-frame ones, with some missing. The sample consists of approximately 170,000 clones, approximately 80% of them appearing once. The sequencing sample was made of PBMCs or T cells enriched from blood (not recorded which). The origin of this receptor is a middle-aged man who had recovered from COVID-19. The rearrangement uses TRBV21-1 and TRBJ1-1. TRBV21-1 is reported as a pseudogene. As DNA, the CDR3 is TGTGCCAGCAGCAAAGCCACGACGGGGAACACTGAAGCTTTCTTT. Encoded protein: CASSKATTGNTEAFF.